Listed below are T cell receptor beta chains from one sample, sequenced in a study of CD8 T cells in ankylosing spondylitis. MiXCR, applied by TCRdb to the 5' RACE reads, yields one record per CDR3 protein. The table records a few hundred thousand distinct CDR3 sequences, about 11% of them present only once. The specimen was blood, either unsorted or a sorted T cell fraction (not recorded which). These receptors were taken from a male donor with ankylosing spondylitis or in good health (not recorded which). CDR3s include the opening cysteine and the closing phenylalanine or tryptophan. A D gene is named only where the DNA matches it firmly. A row's size may be missing; if present it is once, few, many or a size class.

>TRBV5-5|.|TRBJ2-7|.
TGTGCCAGCAGCTTGACCGGAGTACCTACGAGCAGTCAGTACTTC
CASSLTGVPTSSQYF
>TRBV30|.|TRBJ2-5|few
TGTGCCTGGAGTACCGGGCCAGTACAGGAGACCCAGTACTTC
CAWSTGPVQETQYF
>TRBV7-9|.|TRBJ1-2|many
TGTGCCAGCAGCTTAGCGAACACCCCCGGATCCTATGGCTACACCTTC
CASSLANTPGSYGYTF
>TRBV12-3/TRBV12-4|.|TRBJ1-1|many
TGTGCCAGCACCGGGCGGAACGCGAACACTGAAGCTTTCTTT
CASTGRNANTEAFF
>TRBV3-1|.|TRBJ1-2|.
TGTGCCAGCAGCCAAGAATCCTTTAACTATGGCTACACCTTC
CASSQESFNYGYTF
>TRBV29-1|TRBD1|TRBJ2-5|.
TGCAGCGCTGGAGGGACAGGGCCGCAAGAGACCCAGTACTTC
CSAGGTGPQETQYF
>TRBV7-8|.|TRBJ2-3|many
TGTGCCAGCGTACGTCGGTTCACAGATACGCAGTATTTT
CASVRRFTDTQYF
>TRBV5-1|.|TRBJ2-7|many
TGCGCCAGCAGCAGCGATCCGGGCAGATCCTACGAGCAGTACTTC
CASSSDPGRSYEQYF
>TRBV4-2|.|TRBJ2-3|few
TGTGCCAGCAGCCAAGTAGCAGGTCCCCCAGATACGCAGTATTTT
CASSQVAGPPDTQYF
>TRBV7-2|.|TRBJ2-3|many
TGTGCCAGCACAAGAGATTCTAGCACAGATACGCAGTATTTT
CASTRDSSTDTQYF
>TRBV20-1|.|TRBJ1-2|.
TGCAGTGCTAGGACGGCTAACTATGGCTACACCTTC
CSARTANYGYTF
>TRBV20-1|.|TRBJ1-4|few
TGCAGTGCTGGCAGGATGGAGAATGAAAAACTGTTTTTT
CSAGRMENEKLFF
>TRBV12-3/TRBV12-4|.|TRBJ2-2|few
TGTGCCAGCGATCTAGGAGGGACCGGGGAGCTGTTTTTT
CASDLGGTGELFF
>TRBV4-2|.|TRBJ2-4|many
TGTGCCAGCAGCCAAGATCCTTCTGCCAAAAACATTCAGTACTTC
CASSQDPSAKNIQYF
>TRBV7-3|.|TRBJ2-1|many
TGTGCCAGCAGCTTAGGGGGGGCAGGATCTGGTTTCAATGAGCAGTTCTTC
CASSLGGAGSGFNEQFF
>TRBV9|TRBD1|TRBJ1-2|.
TGTGCCAGCAGCGGCCGGACAGGGAAAAACTATGGCTACACCTTC
CASSGRTGKNYGYTF
>TRBV28|TRBD1|TRBJ1-5|few
TGTGCCAGCCGCTCTGGGACAGGAGTAGCCTGGAATCAGCCCCAGCATTTT
CASRSGTGVAWNQPQHF
>TRBV3-1|.|TRBJ2-3|many
TGTGCCAGCAGCCAAGATTATGGGGTAAGAGTCACAGATACGCAGTATTTT
CASSQDYGVRVTDTQYF
>TRBV3-1|.|TRBJ1-2|.
TGTGCCAGCAGTTCAAGGGGGGTCAGCGGCTATGGCTACACCTTC
CASSSRGVSGYGYTF
>TRBV12-3/TRBV12-4|TRBD1|TRBJ1-1|many
TGTGCCAGCAGGATTGAACAGGGGGCTGGCACTGAAGCTTTCTTT
CASRIEQGAGTEAFF
>TRBV20-1|TRBD1|TRBJ2-5|many
TGCAGTGCTACTATCCAGGGGGCGCGGGAGACCCAGTACTTC
CSATIQGARETQYF
>TRBV10-3|.|TRBJ2-5|many
TGTGCCATCAGTGAGGGCGGTAACTACCAAGAGACCCAGTACTTC
CAISEGGNYQETQYF